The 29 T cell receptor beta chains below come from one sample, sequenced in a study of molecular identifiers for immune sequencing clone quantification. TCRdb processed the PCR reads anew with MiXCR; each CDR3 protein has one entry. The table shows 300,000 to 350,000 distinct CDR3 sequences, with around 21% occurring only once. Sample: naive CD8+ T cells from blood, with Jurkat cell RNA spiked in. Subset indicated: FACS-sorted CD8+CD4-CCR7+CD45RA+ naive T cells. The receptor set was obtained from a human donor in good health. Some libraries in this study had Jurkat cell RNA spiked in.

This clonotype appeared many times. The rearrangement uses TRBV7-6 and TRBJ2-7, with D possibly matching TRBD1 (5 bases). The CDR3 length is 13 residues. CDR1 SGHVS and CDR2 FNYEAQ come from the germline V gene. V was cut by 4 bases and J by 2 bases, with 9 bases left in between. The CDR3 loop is CASSYGHAYEQYF. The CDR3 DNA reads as TGTGCCAGCAGCTACGGACATGCCTACGAGCAGTACTTC.

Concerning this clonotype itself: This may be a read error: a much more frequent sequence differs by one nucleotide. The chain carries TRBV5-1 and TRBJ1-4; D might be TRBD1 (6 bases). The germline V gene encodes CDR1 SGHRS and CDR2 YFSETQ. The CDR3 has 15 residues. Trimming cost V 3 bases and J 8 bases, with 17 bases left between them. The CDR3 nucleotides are TGCGCCAGCAGCTCACCGGACAGAGGAAAGGAAAAACTGTTTTTT. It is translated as CASSSPDRGKEKLFF.

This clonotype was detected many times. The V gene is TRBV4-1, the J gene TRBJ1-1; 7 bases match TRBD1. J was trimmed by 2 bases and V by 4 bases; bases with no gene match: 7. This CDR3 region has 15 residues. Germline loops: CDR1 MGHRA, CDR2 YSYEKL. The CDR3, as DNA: TGCGCCAGCAGCCCCAAGACAGGGACCAACACTGAAGCTTTCTTT. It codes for CASSPKTGTNTEAFF.

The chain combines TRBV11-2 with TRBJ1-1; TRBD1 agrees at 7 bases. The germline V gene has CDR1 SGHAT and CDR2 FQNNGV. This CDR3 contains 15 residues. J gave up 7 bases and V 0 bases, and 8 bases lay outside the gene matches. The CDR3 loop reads CASSLDTGQRNEAFF. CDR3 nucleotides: TGTGCCAGCAGCTTAGACACGGGACAGCGTAATGAAGCTTTCTTT.

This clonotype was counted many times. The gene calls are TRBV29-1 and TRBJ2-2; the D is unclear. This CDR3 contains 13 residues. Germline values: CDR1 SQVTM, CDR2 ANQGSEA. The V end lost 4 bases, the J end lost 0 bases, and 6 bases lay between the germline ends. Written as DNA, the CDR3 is TGCAGCGTTGTGTCCGCGAACACCGGGGAGCTGTTTTTT. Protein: CSVVSANTGELFF.

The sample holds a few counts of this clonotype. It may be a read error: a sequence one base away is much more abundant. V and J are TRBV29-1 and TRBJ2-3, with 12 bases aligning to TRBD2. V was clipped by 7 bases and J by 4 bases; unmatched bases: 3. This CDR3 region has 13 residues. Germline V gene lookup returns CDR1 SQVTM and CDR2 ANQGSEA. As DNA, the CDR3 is TGCAGCGCAAGACTAGCGGGAGCAGATACGCAGTATTTT. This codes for CSARLAGADTQYF.

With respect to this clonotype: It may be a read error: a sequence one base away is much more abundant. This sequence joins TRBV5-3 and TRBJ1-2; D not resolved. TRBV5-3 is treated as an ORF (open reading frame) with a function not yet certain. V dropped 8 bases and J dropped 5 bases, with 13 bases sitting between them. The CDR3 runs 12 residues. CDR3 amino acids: CASGLLQYGYTF. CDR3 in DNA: TGTGCCAGCGGCTTACTCCAATATGGCTACACCTTC.

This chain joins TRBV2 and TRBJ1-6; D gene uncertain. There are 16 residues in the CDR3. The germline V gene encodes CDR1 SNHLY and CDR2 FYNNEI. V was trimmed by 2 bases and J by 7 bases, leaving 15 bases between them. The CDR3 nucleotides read TGTGCCAGCAGTGAAACGGGGTCATCGGGGAATTCACCCCTCCACTTT. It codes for CASSETGSSGNSPLHF.

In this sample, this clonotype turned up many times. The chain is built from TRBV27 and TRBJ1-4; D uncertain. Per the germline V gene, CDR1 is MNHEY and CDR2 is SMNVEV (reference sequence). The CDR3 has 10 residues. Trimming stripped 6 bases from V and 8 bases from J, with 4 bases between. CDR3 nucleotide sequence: TGTGCCAGCAGGAGGGAAAAACTGTTTTTT. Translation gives CASRREKLFF.

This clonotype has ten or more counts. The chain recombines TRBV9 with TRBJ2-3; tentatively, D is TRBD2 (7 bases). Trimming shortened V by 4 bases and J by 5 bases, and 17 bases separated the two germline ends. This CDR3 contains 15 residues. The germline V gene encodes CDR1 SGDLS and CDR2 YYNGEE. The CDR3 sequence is CASSRFGGPGDTQYF. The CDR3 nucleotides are TGTGCCAGCAGCCGGTTCGGGGGGCCGGGAGATACGCAGTATTTT.

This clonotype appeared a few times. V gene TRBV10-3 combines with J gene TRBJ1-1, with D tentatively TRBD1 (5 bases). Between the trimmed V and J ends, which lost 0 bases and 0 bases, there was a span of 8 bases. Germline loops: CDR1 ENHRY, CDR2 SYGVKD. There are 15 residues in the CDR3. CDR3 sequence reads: CAISESGAMNTEAFF. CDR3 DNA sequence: TGTGCCATCAGTGAGTCCGGGGCCATGAACACTGAAGCTTTCTTT.

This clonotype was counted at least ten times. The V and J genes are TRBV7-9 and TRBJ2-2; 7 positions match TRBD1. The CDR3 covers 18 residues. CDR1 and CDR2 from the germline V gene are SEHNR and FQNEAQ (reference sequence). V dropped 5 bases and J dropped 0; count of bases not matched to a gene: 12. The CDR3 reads CASSPPQTGFANTGELFF. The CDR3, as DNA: TGTGCCAGCAGCCCGCCCCAGACAGGGTTCGCGAACACCGGGGAGCTGTTTTTT.

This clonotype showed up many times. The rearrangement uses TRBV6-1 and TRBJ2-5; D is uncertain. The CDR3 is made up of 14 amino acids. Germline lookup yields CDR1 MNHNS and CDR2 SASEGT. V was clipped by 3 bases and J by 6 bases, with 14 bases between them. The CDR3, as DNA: TGTGCCAGCAGTGATGGGCCAAACGGAAAGACCCAGTACTTC. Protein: CASSDGPNGKTQYF.

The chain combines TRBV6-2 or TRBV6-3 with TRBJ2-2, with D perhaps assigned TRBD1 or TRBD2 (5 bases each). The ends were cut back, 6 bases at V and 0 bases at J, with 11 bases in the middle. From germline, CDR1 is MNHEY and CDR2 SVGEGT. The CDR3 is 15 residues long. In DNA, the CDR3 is TGTGCCAGCAGAAAGGGACGGGCGAACACCGGGGAGCTGTTTTTT. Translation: CASRKGRANTGELFF.

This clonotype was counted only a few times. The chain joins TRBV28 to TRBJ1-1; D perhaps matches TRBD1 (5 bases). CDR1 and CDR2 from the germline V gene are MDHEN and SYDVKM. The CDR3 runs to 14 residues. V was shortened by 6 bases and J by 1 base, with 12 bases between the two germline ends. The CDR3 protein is CASSHGGTNTEAFF. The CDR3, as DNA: TGTGCCAGCAGCCACGGCGGGACGAACACTGAAGCTTTCTTT.

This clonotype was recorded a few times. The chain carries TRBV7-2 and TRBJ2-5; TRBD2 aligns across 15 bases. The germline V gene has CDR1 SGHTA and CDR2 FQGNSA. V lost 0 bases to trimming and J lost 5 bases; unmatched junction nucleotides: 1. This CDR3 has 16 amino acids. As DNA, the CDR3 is TGTGCCAGCAGCTTAGCGGGACTAGCGGGAGGCGAGACCCAGTACTTC. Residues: CASSLAGLAGGETQYF.

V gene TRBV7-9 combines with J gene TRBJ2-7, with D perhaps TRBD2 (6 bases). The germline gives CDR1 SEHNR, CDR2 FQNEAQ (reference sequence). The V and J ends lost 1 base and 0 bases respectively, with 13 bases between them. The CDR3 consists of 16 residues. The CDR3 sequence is CASSLVGGRDSYEQYF. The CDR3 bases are TGTGCCAGCAGCTTAGTGGGGGGTAGGGACTCCTACGAGCAGTACTTC.

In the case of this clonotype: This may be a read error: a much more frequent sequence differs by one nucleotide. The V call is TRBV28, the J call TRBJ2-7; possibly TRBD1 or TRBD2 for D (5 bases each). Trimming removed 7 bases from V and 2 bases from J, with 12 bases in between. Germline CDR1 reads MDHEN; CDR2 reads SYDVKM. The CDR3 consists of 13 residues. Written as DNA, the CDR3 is TGTGCCAGCAAGGGACCAGCTCCCTACGAGCAGTACTTC. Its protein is CASKGPAPYEQYF.

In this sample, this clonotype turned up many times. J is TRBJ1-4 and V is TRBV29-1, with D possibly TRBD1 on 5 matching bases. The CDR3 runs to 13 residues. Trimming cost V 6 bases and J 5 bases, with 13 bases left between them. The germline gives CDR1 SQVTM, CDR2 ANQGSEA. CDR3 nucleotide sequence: TGCAGCGTGAGTGGGGGAGACAATGAAAAACTGTTTTTT. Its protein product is CSVSGGDNEKLFF. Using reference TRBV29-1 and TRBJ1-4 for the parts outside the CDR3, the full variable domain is SAVISQKPSRDICQRGTSLTIQCQVDSQVTMMFWYRQQPGQSLTLIATANQGSEATYESGFVIDKFPISRPNLTFSTLTVSNMSPEDSSIYLCSVSGGDNEKLFFGSGTQLSVL.

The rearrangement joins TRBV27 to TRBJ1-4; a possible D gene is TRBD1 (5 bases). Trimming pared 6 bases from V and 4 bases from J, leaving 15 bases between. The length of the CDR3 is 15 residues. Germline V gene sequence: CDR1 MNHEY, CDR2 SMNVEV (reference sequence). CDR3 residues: CASRRLGDFNEKLFF. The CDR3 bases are TGTGCCAGCAGGAGACTGGGGGATTTTAATGAAAAACTGTTTTTT.

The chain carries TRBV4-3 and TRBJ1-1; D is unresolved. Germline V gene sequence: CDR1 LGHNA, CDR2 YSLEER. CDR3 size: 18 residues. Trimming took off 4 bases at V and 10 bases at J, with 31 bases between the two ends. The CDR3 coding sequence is TGCGCCAGCAGCCGAGATGTTTTCGCCCGGGCAAGGAGCTCTGGAGCTTTCTTT. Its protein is CASSRDVFARARSSGAFF.

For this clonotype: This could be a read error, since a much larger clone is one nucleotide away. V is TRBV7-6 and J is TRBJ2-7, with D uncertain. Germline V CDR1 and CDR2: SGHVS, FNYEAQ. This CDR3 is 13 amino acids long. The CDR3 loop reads CASSLEGTYEQCF. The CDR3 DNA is TGTGCCAGCAGCTTAGAAGGCACCTACGAGCAGTGCTTC.

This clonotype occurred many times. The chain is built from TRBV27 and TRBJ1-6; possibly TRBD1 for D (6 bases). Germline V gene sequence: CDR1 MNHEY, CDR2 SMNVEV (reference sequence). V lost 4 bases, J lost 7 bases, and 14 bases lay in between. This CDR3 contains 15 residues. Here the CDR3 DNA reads TGTGCCAGCAGTTCTGGGGGGCGAGGGAATTCACCCCTCCACTTT. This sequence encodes CASSSGGRGNSPLHF.

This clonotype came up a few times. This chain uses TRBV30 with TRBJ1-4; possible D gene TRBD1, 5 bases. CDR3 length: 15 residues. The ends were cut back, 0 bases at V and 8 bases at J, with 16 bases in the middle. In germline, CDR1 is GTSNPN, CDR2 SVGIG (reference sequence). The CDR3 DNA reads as TGTGCCTGGAGTGTTATGGCAGGGAGGGAGGAAAAACTGTTTTTT. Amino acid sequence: CAWSVMAGREEKLFF.

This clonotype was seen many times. The CDR3 region is CASSLARGVQYF. The CDR3 DNA sequence: TGTGCCAGCAGTTTAGCGCGGGGCGTTCAGTACTTC. V and J are TRBV12-3 or TRBV12-4 and TRBJ2-4; D might be TRBD2 (6 bases). This CDR3 has 12 amino acids. V was cut by 0 bases and J by 11 bases, with 8 bases left in between.

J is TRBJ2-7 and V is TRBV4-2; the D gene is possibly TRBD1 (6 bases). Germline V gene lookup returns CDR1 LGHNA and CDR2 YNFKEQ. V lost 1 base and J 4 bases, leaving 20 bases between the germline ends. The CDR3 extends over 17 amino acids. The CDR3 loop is CASSQALVGTTWYEQYF. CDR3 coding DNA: TGTGCCAGCAGCCAAGCTTTGGTCGGGACAACTTGGTACGAGCAGTACTTC.

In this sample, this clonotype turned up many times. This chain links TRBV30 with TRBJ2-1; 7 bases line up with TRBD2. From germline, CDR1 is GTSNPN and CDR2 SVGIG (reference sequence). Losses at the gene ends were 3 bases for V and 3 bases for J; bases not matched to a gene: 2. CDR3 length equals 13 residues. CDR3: CAWSWGGYNEQFF. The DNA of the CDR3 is TGTGCCTGGAGCTGGGGGGGCTACAATGAGCAGTTCTTC.

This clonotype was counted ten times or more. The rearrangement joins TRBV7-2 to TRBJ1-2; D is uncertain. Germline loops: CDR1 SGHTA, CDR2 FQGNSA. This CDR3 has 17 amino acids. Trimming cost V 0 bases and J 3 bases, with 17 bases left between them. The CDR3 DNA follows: TGTGCCAGCAGCTTAGCGATGGCAGACGCAACGGACTATGGCTACACCTTC. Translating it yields CASSLAMADATDYGYTF. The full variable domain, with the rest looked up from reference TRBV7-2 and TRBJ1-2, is GAGVSQSPSNKVTEKGKDVELRCDPISGHTALYWYRQSLGQGLEFLIYFQGNSAPDKSGLPSDRFSAERTGGSVSTLTIQRTQQEDSAVYLCASSLAMADATDYGYTFGSGTRLTVV.

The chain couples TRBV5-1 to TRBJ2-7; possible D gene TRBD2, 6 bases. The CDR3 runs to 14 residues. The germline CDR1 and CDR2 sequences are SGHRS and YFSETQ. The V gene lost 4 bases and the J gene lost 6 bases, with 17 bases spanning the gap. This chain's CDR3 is CASSQYSGGPEQYF. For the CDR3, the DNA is TGCGCCAGCAGCCAGTACAGTGGAGGGCCCGAGCAGTACTTC.